This T cell receptor beta chain was sequenced during a study of cytomegalovirus exposure and HLA in healthy donors. Study-wide points: A reported reduction in N-insertions relative to the 666-donor mean was seen in an Asian-associated ancestry cluster in a later analysis. The study listed roughly 150 cytomegalovirus-associated TCR beta chains.

Remarks on this clone: Its antigen is unknown.

Vbeta (60) and Jbeta (13) primers were used in the PCR. Assay used: immunoSEQ multiplex PCR; TCRdb lists only in-frame clones, some missing. The data contain roughly 100,000 clones, around three fifths of them singletons. This CDR3 spans 13 amino acids. Germline V gives CDR1 MNHNY, CDR2 SVGAGI (reference sequence). Unmatched junction bases numbered 3, after V lost 6 bases and J lost 1 base. The J gene is TRBJ2-7, the V gene TRBV6-6, with 7 bases that match TRBD1. The clonotype originates from a boy aged 10-17 years in good health and CMV-seropositive. Material: PBMCs. DNA for the CDR3: TGTGCCAGCAGGCCGGGACAGTCCTACGAGCAGTACTTC. It encodes CASRPGQSYEQYF.